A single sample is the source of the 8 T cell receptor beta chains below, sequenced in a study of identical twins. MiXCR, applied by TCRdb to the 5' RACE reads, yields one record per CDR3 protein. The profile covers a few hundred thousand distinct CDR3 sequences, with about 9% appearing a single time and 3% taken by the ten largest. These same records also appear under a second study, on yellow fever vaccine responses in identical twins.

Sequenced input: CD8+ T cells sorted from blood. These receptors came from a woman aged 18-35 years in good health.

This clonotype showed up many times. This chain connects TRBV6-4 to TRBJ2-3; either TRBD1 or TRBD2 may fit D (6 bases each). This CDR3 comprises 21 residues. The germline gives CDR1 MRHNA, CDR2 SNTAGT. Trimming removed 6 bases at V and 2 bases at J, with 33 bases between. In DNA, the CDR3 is TGTGCCAGCAGACCCCCCTATCCGGGCGGGGACATGGCGGGATACACAGATACGCAGTATTTT. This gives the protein CASRPPYPGGDMAGYTDTQYF.

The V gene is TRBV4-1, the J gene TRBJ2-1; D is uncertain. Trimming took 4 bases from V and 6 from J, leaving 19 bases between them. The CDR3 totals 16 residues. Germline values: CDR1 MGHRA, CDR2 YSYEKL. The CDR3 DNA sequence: TGCGCCAGCAGCCGAGCGTCCGTTCCCCCAGGCAATGAGCAGTTCTTC. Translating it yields CASSRASVPPGNEQFF.

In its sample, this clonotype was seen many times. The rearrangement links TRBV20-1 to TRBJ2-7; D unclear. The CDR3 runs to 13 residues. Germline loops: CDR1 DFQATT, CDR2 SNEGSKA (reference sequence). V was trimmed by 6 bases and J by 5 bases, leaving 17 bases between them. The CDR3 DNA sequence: TGCAGTGCCCTGGTTAGGGTTTCCCACGAGCAGTACTTC. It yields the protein CSALVRVSHEQYF.

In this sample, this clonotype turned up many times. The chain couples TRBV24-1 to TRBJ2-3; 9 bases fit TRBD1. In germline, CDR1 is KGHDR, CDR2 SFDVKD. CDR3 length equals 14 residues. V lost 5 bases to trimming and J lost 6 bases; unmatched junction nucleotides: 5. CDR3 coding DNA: TGTGCCACCAGTGTCGGGGACAGGGATGATACGCAGTATTTT. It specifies CATSVGDRDDTQYF.

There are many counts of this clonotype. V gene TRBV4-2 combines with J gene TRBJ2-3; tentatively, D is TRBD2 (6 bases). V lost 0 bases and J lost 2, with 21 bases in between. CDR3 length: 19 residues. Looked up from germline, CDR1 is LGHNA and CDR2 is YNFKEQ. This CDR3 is CASSQDLRGFPLPTDTQYF. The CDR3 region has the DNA TGTGCCAGCAGCCAAGATCTCCGGGGGTTCCCACTTCCCACAGATACGCAGTATTTT.

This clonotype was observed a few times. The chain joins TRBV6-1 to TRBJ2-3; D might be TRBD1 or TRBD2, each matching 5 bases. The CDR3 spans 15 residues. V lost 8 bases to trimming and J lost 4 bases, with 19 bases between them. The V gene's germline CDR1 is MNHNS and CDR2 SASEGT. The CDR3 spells CASARGGAGPDTQYF. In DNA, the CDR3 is TGTGCCAGCGCCCGGGGCGGAGCAGGCCCAGATACGCAGTATTTT.

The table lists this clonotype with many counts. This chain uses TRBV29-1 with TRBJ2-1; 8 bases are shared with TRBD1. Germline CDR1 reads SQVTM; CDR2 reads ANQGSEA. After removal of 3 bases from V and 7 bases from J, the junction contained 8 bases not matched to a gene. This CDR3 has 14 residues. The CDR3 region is CSVEITDRENEQFF. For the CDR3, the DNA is TGCAGCGTTGAGATAACGGACAGGGAAAATGAGCAGTTCTTC.

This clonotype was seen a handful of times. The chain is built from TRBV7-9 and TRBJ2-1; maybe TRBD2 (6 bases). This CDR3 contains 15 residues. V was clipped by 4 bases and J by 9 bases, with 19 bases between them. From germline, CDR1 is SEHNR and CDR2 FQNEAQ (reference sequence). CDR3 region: CASSSAFQLGGEQFF. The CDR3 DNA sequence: TGTGCCAGCAGCTCAGCTTTCCAACTCGGGGGTGAGCAGTTCTTC.